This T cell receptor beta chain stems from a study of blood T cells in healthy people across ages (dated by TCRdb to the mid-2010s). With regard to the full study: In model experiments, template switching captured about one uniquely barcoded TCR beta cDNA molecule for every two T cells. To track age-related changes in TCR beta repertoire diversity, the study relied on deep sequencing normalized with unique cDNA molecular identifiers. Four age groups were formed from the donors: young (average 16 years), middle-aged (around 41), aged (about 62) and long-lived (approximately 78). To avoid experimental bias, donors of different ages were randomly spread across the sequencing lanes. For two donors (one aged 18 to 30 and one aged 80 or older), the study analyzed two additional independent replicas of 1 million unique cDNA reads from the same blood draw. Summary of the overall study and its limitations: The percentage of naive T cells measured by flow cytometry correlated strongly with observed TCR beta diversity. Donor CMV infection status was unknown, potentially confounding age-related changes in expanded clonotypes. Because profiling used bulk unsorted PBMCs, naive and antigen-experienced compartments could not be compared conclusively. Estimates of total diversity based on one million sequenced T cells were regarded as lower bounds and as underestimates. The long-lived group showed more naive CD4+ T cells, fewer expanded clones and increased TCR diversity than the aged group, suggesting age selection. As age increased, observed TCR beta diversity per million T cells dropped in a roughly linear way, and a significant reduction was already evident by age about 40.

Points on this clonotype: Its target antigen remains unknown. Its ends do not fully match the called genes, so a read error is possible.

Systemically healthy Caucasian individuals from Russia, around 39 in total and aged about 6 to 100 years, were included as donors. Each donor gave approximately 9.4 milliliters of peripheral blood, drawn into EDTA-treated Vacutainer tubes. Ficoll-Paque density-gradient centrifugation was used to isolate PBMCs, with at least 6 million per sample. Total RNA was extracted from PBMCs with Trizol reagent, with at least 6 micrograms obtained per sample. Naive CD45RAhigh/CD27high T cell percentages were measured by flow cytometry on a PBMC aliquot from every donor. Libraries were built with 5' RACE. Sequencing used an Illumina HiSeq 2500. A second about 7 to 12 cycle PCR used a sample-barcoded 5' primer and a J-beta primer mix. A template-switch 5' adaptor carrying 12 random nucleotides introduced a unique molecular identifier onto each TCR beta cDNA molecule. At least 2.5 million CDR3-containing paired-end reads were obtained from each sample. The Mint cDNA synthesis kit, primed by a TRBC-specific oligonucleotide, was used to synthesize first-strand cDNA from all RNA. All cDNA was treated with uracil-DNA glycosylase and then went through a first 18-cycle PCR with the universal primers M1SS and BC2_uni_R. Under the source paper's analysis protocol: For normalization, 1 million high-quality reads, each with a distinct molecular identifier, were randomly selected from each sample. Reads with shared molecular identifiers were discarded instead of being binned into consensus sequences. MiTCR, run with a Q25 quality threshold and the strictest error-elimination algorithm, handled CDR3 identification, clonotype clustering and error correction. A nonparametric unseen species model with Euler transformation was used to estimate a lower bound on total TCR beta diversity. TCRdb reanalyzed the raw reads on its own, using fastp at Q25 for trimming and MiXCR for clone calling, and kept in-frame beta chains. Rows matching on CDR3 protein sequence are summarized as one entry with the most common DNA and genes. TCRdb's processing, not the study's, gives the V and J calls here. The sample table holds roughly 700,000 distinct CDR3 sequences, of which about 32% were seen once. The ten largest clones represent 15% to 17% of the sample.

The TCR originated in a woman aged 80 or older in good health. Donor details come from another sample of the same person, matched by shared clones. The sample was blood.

CDR3 sequence: CASSMGNPAGGTGTQYF. Read as DNA, the sequence is TGTGCCAGCAGCATGGGGAACCCAGCGGGGGGCACAGGTACGCAGTATTTT. This chain is built from TRBV5-4 and TRBJ2-3, and 9 bases in between align with TRBD2. CDR1 and CDR2 are read off the germline V gene (reference sequence) as SGHNT and YYREEE. The CDR3 starts with the cysteine, ends with the phenylalanine, and has 17 residues. Just the 51-base CDR3 DNA is kept, in frame starting at base 1.